This TCR beta chain appears in the sequencing data of a study of vaccination and CD4 T cells after COVID-19. About the research overall: Stimulation of cells relied on overlapping spike peptides derived from SARS-CoV-2, HCoV-NL63, HCoV-OC43 and HCoV-229E.

Study findings and constraints: From approximately 23 to 38, the median of SARS-CoV-2-reactive clonotypes rose without reaching significance.

Sequenced with the Oncomine TCR Beta short-read assay was DNA taken from cultured CD4+ T cells. MiXCR, applied by TCRdb to the PCR reads, yields one record per CDR3 protein. The profile shows about 13,000 distinct CDR3 sequences, 43% of them singletons. This clonotype was counted between two and nine times. Its antigen is not known. The germline CDR1 and CDR2 sequences are LNHDA and SQIVND (reference sequence). Trimming removed 5 bases from V and 0 bases from J; junction bases left unmatched: 13. The CDR3 has 20 residues. Treatment defined: approximately 9-day PBMC culture with coronavirus spike peptide pools or control peptides (ViraFEST assay). ViraFEST used peptide pools to expand antigen-specific T cells, then sequenced TCRs.

The sample taken for sequencing was cultured CD4+ T cells from blood. The receptor was derived from a human donor with COVID-19. The V gene is TRBV19, the J gene TRBJ1-6, with 10 bases identical to TRBD1. The CDR3 region has the DNA TGTGCCAGTAGTTCCCGGACAGGGGGGCAACCCAGCTCCTATAATTCACCCCTCCACTTT. Residues: CASSSRTGGQPSSYNSPLHF. Filled out from reference TRBV19 and TRBJ1-6, the complete variable domain reads DGGITQSPKYLFRKEGQNVTLSCEQNLNHDAMYWYRQDPGQGLRLIYYSQIVNDFQKGDIAEGYSVSREKKESFPLTVTSAQKNPTAFYLCASSSRTGGQPSSYNSPLHFGNGTRLTVT.